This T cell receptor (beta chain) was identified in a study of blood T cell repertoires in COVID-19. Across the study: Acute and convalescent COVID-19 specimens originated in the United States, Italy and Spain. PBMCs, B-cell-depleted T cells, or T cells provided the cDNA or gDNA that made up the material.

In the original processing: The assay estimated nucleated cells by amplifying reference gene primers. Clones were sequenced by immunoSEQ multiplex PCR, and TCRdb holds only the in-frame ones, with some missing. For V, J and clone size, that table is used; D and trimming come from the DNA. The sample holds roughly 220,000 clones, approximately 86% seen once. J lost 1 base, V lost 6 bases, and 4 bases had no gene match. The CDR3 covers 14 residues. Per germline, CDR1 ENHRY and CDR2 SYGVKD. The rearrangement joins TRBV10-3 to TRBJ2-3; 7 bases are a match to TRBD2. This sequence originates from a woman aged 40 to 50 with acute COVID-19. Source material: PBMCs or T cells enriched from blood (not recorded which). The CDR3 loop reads CAIRDTSGTDTQYF. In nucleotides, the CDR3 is TGTGCCATCAGGGACACTAGCGGCACAGATACGCAGTATTTT.